The TCR beta chain under discussion was sequenced for a study of beta chain features in type 1 diabetes (dated by TCRdb to the late 2010s). Regarding the complete study: Patients and healthy donors did not differ in mean age, gender distribution, total cell number or subset yield. Across all samples, roughly 110,000,000 sorted cells were examined, and cell number per subset correlated strongly with RNA yield. The study compared TCRB repertoires of sorted circulating CD4+ T cell subsets between recently diagnosed type 1 diabetes patients and matched healthy donors. Regulatory and stem cell-like memory subsets were obtained from only 8 patients and roughly 8 healthy donors, while naive and central memory subsets were obtained from all 30 or so donors. Points the paper makes about the study in general: Naive, central memory and regulatory TCRB repertoires appeared to be more alike among patients than among healthy donors. A moderate but significant shortening of TCRB CDR3 length was observed in type 1 diabetes patients in all four CD4+ subsets. Only small numbers of individuals were included in the HLA sub-analyses, which left unresolved whether HLA type had any influence on TCRB rearrangement. At VDJ recombination sites, type 1 diabetes patients had fewer insertions and more deleted nucleotides, which implies abnormalities in thymic rearrangement. Because cDNA rather than genomic DNA was sequenced, highly expressing activated cells could have been over-represented, although no difference in activation and CD3 levels was found between groups. PCR might favor shorter templates, but patient and control samples were amplified and corrected together, so any skew would affect both groups equally.

From each donor, a single peripheral blood sample of about 110 mL on average was drawn into heparinised tubes. Using a panel that included CD45RO, CCR7, CD25, CD127, CD95 and CD27, naive, central memory, regulatory and stem cell-like memory CD4+ T cells were sorted on a BD FACSAria II. Every sorted population had a purity above 95%. PBMCs were isolated immediately by Lymphoprep density gradient centrifugation and stained directly without culture. To minimize batch effects, samples were stained and sorted in pairs, one healthy donor with one patient per experiment. All of the isolated RNA was reverse transcribed with the High Capacity cDNA Reverse Transcription Kit, so expressed TCRB transcripts were sequenced. Naive, central memory and regulatory T cell samples underwent deep immunoSEQ sequencing, averaging about 3.5 million total reads per sample. After sorted cells were lysed in RLT buffer, RNA was extracted with DNase-treated RNeasy Micro or Mini kits, with the choice depending on cell number. Each cell subset was processed separately to prevent cross-contamination, with patient and healthy donor samples processed together. Using the immunoSEQ multiplex PCR, TCRB sequences were amplified from cDNA into 87-bp fragments spanning the CDR3 region. Sequencing of the amplicons was done on the Illumina HiSeq platform. In the paper's pipeline: Synthetic template baselines were used to correct PCR bias computationally, reads within Hamming distance 2 were collapsed, and singletons that could not be merged were discarded. Reads were aligned against IMGT to assign V, D and J genes, CDR3 length and insertions or deletions at six rearrangement sites. Within each subset, clonotype counts were normalized to sorted cell number, after which true diversity and Gini coefficients were computed with the tcR R package. Repertoire sharing was quantified using the overlap coefficient calculated on TCRB nucleotide sequences. Out-of-frame TCRB sequences from naive cells were analyzed to stand in for the pre-selection repertoire. TCRdb stores this immuneACCESS table with in-frame sequences only. Part of the clones is absent; in the studies checked, under half of the shortfall reflects unresolved V genes, and no reason is known for the rest. V and J calls and clone size are copied from that table; D and trimming were computed from the DNA. The sample profile shows about 710,000 clones; more than 13% of them were found once. Just under 0.04% of the sample belongs to the ten largest clones.

This clone occurred a few times. What antigen it recognizes has not been identified. The input lacks base qualities; no much larger clone sits a single base away. CDR1 and CDR2 are read off the germline V gene as SNHLY and FYNNEI. Trimming removed 6 bases from V and 2 bases from J; the gene matches leave 3 bases unexplained. From its cysteine to its phenylalanine, the CDR3 spans 14 amino acids. CDR3 DNA is the only sequence kept; it has 42 bases, read in frame from the first base. This TCR came from a man younger than 35 with type 1 diabetes. The chain couples TRBV2 to TRBJ1-1; 10 junctional bases match TRBD1. Sequencing used naive CD4+ T cells from blood. Sample cell subset or site, as interpreted from the label and publication: true naive CD4+ T cells. CDR3 loop: CASRTGGSNTEAFF. The DNA reads as follows: TGTGCCAGCAGGACAGGGGGCTCAAACACTGAAGCTTTCTTT.